This TCR beta chain stems from a study of blood T cell repertoires in COVID-19. On the study more broadly: Some COVID-19 samples were acute and others convalescent; all came from the United States, Italy and Spain. T cells, B-cell-depleted T cells, or PBMCs provided the cDNA or gDNA that served as material.

The sample holds one count of this clone. The CDR3 runs to 14 residues. V was clipped by 4 bases and J by 8 bases; unmatched bases: 7. The germline V gene has CDR1 SGHTA and CDR2 FQGNSA. Original data processing: Nucleated cell number was recorded as an estimate derived from reference gene primer amplification. The repertoire was sequenced with immunoSEQ multiplex PCR; TCRdb's copy has only in-frame clones and lacks some. That table gives V, J and clone size, and the DNA gave D and trimming. The sample gives about 130,000 clones, less than 90% of which show up once; 25% to 30% is in the top ten. V gene TRBV7-2 combines with J gene TRBJ1-4, with TRBD1 matching over 7 bases. This clonotype was obtained from a woman aged 80 or over with acute or convalescent COVID-19. The material sequenced was peripheral blood. CDR3 amino acids: CASSSQGFGEKLFF. The CDR3 nucleotides read TGTGCCAGCAGCTCACAGGGGTTTGGCGAAAAACTGTTTTTT.